In its sample, the clone carrying this T cell receptor beta chain was seen many times. The antigen remains unidentified. The TCR library protocol attached unique molecular identifiers to the individual cDNA molecules. In TCRdb, the 5' RACE reads were re-called with MiXCR into one record per CDR3 protein. The table shows roughly 46,000 distinct CDR3 sequences, with around 10% occurring only once. The data were taken from a study of early T cells in non-severe SARS-CoV-2 infection. Study information: RNA in bulk from unsorted whole blood was sequenced, and chains were unpaired.

This CDR3 contains 13 residues. In germline, CDR1 is MDHEN, CDR2 SYDVKM. Between the trimmed V and J ends, which lost 7 bases and 2 bases, there was a span of 11 bases. The study, taken as a whole, reports: The VDJdb matching leaned toward anti-spike CD8 responses and overlooked private and CD4 specificities.

The V gene is TRBV28, the J gene TRBJ1-1; D not certain. The sample was whole blood, taken at baseline. This clonotype was obtained from an adult who was a healthcare worker with PCR-confirmed SARS-CoV-2 infection or an uninfected control (not recorded which). This chain's CDR3 is CASTENLNTEAFF. CDR3 nucleotide sequence: TGTGCCAGCACCGAAAACCTAAACACTGAAGCTTTCTTT.